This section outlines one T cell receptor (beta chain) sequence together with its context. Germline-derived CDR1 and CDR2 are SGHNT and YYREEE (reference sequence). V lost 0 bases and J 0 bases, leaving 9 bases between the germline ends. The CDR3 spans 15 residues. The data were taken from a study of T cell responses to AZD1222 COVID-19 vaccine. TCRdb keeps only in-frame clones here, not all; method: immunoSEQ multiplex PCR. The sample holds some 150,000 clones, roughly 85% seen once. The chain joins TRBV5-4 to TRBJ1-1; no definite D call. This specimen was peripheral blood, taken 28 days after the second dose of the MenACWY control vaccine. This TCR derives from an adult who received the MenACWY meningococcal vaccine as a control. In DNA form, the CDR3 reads TGTGCCAGCAGCTTGGCGTCAGTAATGAACACTGAAGCTTTCTTT. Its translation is CASSLASVMNTEAFF.